Below, 18 T cell receptor beta chains from the same sample are listed, as sequenced in a study of OX40 agonist ivuxolimab in advanced cancers. Here immunoSEQ multiplex PCR was the method, and the copy in TCRdb shows in-frame clones only, minus some. The sample includes tens of thousands of clones, roughly 92% of them seen just once. The sample was CD4+ or CD8+ T cells sorted from blood, taken in a trial of the OX40 agonist ivuxolimab. The source is an adult with an advanced solid tumor such as melanoma, head and neck, liver or kidney cancer.

The chain employs TRBV18 and TRBJ2-1; no firm D call. CDR1 and CDR2 (germline): KGHSH, LQKENI. This CDR3 region has 13 residues. Trimming took off 1 base at V and 7 bases at J, with 8 bases between the two ends. CDR3 sequence reads: CASSPQVGNEQFF. For the CDR3, the DNA is TGTGCCAGCTCACCACAGGTGGGAAATGAGCAGTTCTTC.

The chain uses TRBV2 and TRBJ1-5; D is unresolved. Germline lookup yields CDR1 SNHLY and CDR2 FYNNEI. This CDR3 has 15 amino acids. V lost 4 bases and J lost 5, with 15 bases in between. The CDR3 region is CASSVSGIGDQPQHF. The CDR3 DNA reads as TGTGCCAGCAGTGTCTCCGGGATAGGAGATCAGCCCCAGCATTTT.

CDR3 nucleotides: TGTGCCAGCAGCTTAACCCCCTCCCCGTACAATGAGCAGTTCTTC. Translating gives CASSLTPSPYNEQFF. The chain is built from TRBV7-3 and TRBJ2-1; D uncertain. Looked up from germline, CDR1 is SGHTA and CDR2 is FQGTGA. The V and J ends lost 0 bases and 4 bases respectively, with 10 bases between them. CDR3 length: 15 residues.

The DNA of the CDR3 is TGCGCCAGCAGCTTGGATTCCGGGACAAAGTACAATGAGCAGTTCTTC. Translating it yields CASSLDSGTKYNEQFF. The chain uses TRBV5-1 and TRBJ2-1; tentative D call: TRBD1 (6 bases). V was trimmed by 0 bases and J by 4 bases, leaving 14 bases between them. The CDR3 is made up of 16 amino acids. The germline gives CDR1 SGHRS, CDR2 YFSETQ.

J is TRBJ2-1 and V is TRBV9; D is tentatively TRBD1 or TRBD2 (5 bases each). The CDR3 sequence is 16 residues long. V was clipped by 3 bases and J by 2 bases, with 15 bases between them. Germline V CDR1 and CDR2: SGDLS, YYNGEE. CDR3 nucleotides: TGTGCCAGCAGCGCCGACGGGTCGGGGCCCTACAATGAGCAGTTCTTC. Amino acids: CASSADGSGPYNEQFF.

V usage is TRBV9 and J usage is TRBJ2-3, with D possibly matching TRBD2 (5 bases). CDR1 is SGDLS and CDR2 is YYNGEE in the germline V gene. CDR3 size: 15 residues. V gave up 0 bases and J gave up 5 bases, with 13 bases separating them. DNA for the CDR3: TGTGCCAGCAGCGTAGAGGGAAATCGGGGAGATACGCAGTATTTT. It yields the protein CASSVEGNRGDTQYF.

This clone was observed a single time. J is TRBJ2-1 and V is TRBV2; TRBD2 matches 10 bases. Germline V gene data show CDR1 as SNHLY and CDR2 as FYNNEI. This CDR3 comprises 14 residues. Trimming took 4 bases from V and 7 from J; bases not matched to a gene: 4. CDR3 in amino acids: CASSGISGRNEQFF. CDR3 nucleotides: TGTGCCAGCAGTGGGATTAGCGGGAGGAATGAGCAGTTCTTC.

The CDR3 nucleotides are TGTGCCAGCAGCTTTCGGGGGGTTAGCACAGATACGCAGTATTTT. It translates to CASSFRGVSTDTQYF. This chain joins TRBV5-6 and TRBJ2-3; 7 bases map to TRBD2. Looked up from germline, CDR1 is SGHDT and CDR2 is YYEEEE. J was trimmed by 0 bases and V by 2 bases; bases with no gene match: 3. The CDR3 has 15 amino acids.

This chain joins TRBV6-6 and TRBJ1-2, with D unresolved. V lost 0 bases and J 8 bases, leaving 7 bases between the germline ends. This CDR3 has 12 amino acids. Germline assignment: CDR1 MNHNY and CDR2 SVGAGI (reference sequence). Here the CDR3 reads CASSYSVGGYTF. CDR3 nucleotides: TGTGCCAGCAGTTACTCAGTCGGGGGCTACACCTTC.

The chain recombines TRBV5-1 with TRBJ2-2; D unclear. The V end was cut by 4 bases, the J end by 4 bases, with 5 bases between. CDR3 length: 12 amino acids. CDR1 is SGHRS and CDR2 is YFSETQ in the germline V gene. This CDR3 is CASSGGTGELFF. The CDR3 nucleotides read TGCGCCAGCAGCGGCGGCACCGGGGAGCTGTTTTTT.

The chain uses TRBV11-3 and TRBJ2-3, with 7 bases identical to TRBD2. The germline CDR1 and CDR2 sequences are SGHNT and YENEEA. V gave up 1 base and J gave up 3 bases; unmatched junction bases: 4. CDR3 length equals 15 residues. The CDR3, as DNA: TGTGCCAGCAGCTTAGTGGGAGGGCCGACAGATACGCAGTATTTT. This gives the protein CASSLVGGPTDTQYF.

The V gene is TRBV19, the J gene TRBJ1-5; D unclear. Germline V gene data show CDR1 as LNHDA and CDR2 as SQIVND (reference sequence). V shed 6 bases and J shed 4 bases, with 19 bases lying between them. This CDR3 comprises 16 residues. For the CDR3, the DNA is TGTGCCAGTAGCAATCAGAGAGGGCTCGGAAATCAGCCCCAGCATTTT. The encoded protein is CASSNQRGLGNQPQHF.

The chain has TRBV30 and TRBJ1-1; no reliable D call. Trimming shortened V by 2 bases and J by 1 base, and 5 bases separated the two germline ends. In germline, CDR1 is GTSNPN, CDR2 SVGIG (reference sequence). The CDR3 is 12 amino acids. The CDR3 sequence is CAWSPQNTEAFF. The CDR3, as DNA: TGTGCCTGGAGTCCTCAGAACACTGAAGCTTTCTTT.

The CDR3 region has the DNA TGTGCCAGCAGTGACCTGGGGGGGGCTGGGGCCAACGTCCTGACTTTC. It translates to CASSDLGGAGANVLTF. The chain is built from TRBV6-4 and TRBJ2-6; 7 positions match TRBD2. This CDR3 region has 16 residues. Looked up from germline, CDR1 is MRHNA and CDR2 is SNTAGT. The J segment lost 2 bases and the V segment lost 2 bases, leaving 3 bases of the junction unmatched.

This chain links TRBV29-1 with TRBJ1-2, with D possibly matching TRBD1 (5 bases). The CDR3 consists of 12 residues. The V end was cut by 5 bases, the J end by 3 bases, with 10 bases between. The V gene's germline CDR1 is SQVTM and CDR2 ANQGSEA. The CDR3 sequence is CSVLQGDYGYTF. Here the CDR3 DNA reads TGCAGCGTTCTGCAAGGGGACTATGGCTACACCTTC.

The V call is TRBV28, the J call TRBJ1-2; D possibly corresponds to TRBD1 (6 bases). Germline loops: CDR1 MDHEN, CDR2 SYDVKM. The CDR3 has 12 amino acids. V lost 4 bases and J 5 bases, leaving 8 bases between the germline ends. Here the CDR3 DNA reads TGTGCCAGCAGTTCACAGGGATATGGCTACACCTTC. Its translation: CASSSQGYGYTF.

The V gene is TRBV5-1, the J gene TRBJ2-7; D not resolved. The CDR3 runs 14 residues. Germline V gene data show CDR1 as SGHRS and CDR2 as YFSETQ. V shed 2 bases and J shed 3 bases, with 12 bases lying between them. In DNA, the CDR3 is TGCGCCAGCAGCTTTTCAGTACCTAGCTACGAGCAGTACTTC. Amino acids: CASSFSVPSYEQYF.

The chain uses TRBV29-1 and TRBJ1-1; no clear D gene. The V and J ends lost 5 bases and 3 bases respectively, with 16 bases between them. CDR3 length: 14 amino acids. Germline loops: CDR1 SQVTM, CDR2 ANQGSEA. DNA for the CDR3: TGCAGCGTTATTTGGTTGGGGAAGCACACTGAAGCTTTCTTT. Translation gives CSVIWLGKHTEAFF.